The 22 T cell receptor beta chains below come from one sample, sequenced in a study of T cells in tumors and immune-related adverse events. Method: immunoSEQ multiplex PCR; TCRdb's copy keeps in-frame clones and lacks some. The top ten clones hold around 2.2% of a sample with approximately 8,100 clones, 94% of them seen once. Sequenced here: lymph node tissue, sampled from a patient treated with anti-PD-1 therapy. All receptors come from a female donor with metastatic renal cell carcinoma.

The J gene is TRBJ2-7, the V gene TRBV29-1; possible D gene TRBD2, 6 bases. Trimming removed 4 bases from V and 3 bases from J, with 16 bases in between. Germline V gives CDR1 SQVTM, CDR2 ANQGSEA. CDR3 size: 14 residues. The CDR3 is CSVVLGHGSYEQYF. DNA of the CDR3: TGCAGCGTTGTATTAGGGCACGGGAGCTACGAGCAGTACTTC.

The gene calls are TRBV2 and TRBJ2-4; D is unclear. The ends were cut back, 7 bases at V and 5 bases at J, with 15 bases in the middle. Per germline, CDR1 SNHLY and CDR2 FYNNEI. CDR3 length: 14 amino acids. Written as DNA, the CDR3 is TGTGCCAGCATCGAATATCCTACCGAAAACATTCAGTACTTC. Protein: CASIEYPTENIQYF.

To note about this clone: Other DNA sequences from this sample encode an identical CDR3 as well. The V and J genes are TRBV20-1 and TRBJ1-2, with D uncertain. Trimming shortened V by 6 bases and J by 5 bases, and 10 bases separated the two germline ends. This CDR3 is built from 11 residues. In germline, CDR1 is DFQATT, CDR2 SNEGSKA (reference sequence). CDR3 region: CSAAGSYGYTF. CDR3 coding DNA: TGCAGTGCCGCCGGGTCGTATGGCTACACCTTC.

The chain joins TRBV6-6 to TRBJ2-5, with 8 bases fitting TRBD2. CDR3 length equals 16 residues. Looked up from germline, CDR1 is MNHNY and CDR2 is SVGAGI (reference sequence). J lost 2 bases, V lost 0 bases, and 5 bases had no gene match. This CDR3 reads CASSYSTGGRQETQYF. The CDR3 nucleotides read TGTGCCAGCAGTTACTCGACGGGGGGGCGTCAAGAGACCCAGTACTTC.

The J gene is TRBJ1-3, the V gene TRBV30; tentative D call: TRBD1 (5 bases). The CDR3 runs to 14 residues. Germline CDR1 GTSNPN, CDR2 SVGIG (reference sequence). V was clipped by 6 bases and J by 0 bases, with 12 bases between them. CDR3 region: CACRDRNSGNTIYF. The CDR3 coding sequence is TGTGCCTGCCGTGACAGAAACTCTGGAAACACCATATATTTT.

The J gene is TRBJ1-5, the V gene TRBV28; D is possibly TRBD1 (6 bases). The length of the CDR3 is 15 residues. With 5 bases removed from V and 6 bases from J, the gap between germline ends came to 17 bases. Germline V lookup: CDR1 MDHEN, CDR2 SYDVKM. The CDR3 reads CASSPTAGAVQPQHF. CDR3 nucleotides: TGTGCCAGCAGTCCCACGGCAGGGGCTGTTCAGCCCCAGCATTTT.

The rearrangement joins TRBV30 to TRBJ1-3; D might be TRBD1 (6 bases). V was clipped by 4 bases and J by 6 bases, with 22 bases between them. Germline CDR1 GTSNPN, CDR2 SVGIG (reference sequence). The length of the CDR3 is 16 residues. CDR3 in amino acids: CAWTAPNYRVKNTIYF. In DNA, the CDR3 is TGTGCCTGGACCGCCCCCAATTACAGGGTTAAAAACACCATATATTTT.

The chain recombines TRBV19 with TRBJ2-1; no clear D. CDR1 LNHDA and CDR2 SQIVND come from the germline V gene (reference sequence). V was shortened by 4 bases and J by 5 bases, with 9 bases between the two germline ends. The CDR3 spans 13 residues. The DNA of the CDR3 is TGTGCCAGTAGTACCATTTGGGACAATGAGCAGTTCTTC. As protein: CASSTIWDNEQFF.

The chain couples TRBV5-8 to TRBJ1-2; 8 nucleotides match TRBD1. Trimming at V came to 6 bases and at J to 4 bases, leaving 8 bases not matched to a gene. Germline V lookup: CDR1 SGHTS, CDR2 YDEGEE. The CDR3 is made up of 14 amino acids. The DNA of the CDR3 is TGTGCCAGCACCTGGACAGGGACAGGCTATGGCTACACCTTC. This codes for CASTWTGTGYGYTF. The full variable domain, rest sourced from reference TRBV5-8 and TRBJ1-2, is EAGVTQSPTHLIKTRGQQATLRCSPISGHTSVYWYQQALGLGLQFLLWYDEGEERNRGNFPPRFSGRQFPNYSSELNVNALELEDSALYLCASTWTGTGYGYTFGSGTRLTVV.

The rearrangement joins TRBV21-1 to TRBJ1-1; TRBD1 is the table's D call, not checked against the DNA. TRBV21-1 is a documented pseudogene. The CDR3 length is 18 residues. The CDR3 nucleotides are TGTGCCAGCAGCAAAGGGCTAGACAGGGGGCACCTTGACGTGTGCGCTTTCTTT. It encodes CASSKGLDRGHLDVCAFF.

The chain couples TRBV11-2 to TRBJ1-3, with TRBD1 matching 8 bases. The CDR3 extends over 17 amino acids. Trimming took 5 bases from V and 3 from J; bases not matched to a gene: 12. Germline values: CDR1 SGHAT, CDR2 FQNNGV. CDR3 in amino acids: CASSPWAGGAGGNTIYF. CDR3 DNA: TGTGCCAGCAGCCCATGGGCAGGGGGCGCGGGTGGAAACACCATATATTTT.

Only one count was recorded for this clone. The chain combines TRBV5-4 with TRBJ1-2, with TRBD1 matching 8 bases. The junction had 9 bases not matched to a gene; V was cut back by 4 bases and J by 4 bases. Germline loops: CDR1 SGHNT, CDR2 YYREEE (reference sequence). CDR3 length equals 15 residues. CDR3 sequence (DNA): TGTGCCAGCAGCCCTTCGGACAGGGCGACCTATGGCTACACCTTC. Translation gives CASSPSDRATYGYTF.

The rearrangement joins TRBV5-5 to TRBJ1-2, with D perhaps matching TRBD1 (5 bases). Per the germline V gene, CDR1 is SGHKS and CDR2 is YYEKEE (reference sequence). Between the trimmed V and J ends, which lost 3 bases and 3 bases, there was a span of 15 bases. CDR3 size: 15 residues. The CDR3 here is CASSWTGTVDYGYTF. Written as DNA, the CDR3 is TGTGCCAGCAGCTGGACGGGGACGGTTGACTATGGCTACACCTTC.

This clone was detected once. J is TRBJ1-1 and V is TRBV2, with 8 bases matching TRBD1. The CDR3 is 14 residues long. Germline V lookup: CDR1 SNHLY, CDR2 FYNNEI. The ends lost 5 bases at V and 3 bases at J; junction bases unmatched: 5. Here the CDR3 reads CASSMETGDTEAFF. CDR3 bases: TGTGCCAGCAGTATGGAGACAGGGGACACTGAAGCTTTCTTT. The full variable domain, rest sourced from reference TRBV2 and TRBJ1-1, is EPEVTQTPSHQVTQMGQEVILRCVPISNHLYFYWYRQILGQKVEFLVSFYNNEISEKSEIFDDQFSVERPDGSNFTLKIRSTKLEDSAMYFCASSMETGDTEAFFGQGTRLTVV.

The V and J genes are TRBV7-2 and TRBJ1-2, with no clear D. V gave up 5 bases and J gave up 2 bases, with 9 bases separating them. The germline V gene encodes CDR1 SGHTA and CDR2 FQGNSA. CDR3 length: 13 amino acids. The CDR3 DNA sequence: TGTGCCAGCAGCCAACGTATCAACTATGGCTACACCTTC. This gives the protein CASSQRINYGYTF.

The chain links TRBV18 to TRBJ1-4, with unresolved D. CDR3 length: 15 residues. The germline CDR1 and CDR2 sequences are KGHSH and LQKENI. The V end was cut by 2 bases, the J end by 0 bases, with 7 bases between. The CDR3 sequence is CASSPFSATNEKLFF. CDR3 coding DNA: TGTGCCAGCTCACCATTCTCGGCAACTAATGAAAAACTGTTTTTT.

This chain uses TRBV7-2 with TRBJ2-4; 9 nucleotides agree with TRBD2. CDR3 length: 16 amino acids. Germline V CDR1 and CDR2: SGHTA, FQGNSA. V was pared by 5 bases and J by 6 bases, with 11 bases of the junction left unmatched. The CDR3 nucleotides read TGTGCCAGCAGCGGAGCGGGGGGCGGGGTTAGAAACATTCAGTACTTC. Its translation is CASSGAGGGVRNIQYF.

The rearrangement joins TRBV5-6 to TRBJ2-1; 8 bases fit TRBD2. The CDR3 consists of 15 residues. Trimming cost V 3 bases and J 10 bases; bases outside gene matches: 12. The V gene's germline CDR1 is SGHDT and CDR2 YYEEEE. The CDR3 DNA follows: TGTGCCAGCAGCTCGAGACTAGCGCCGATTTCGGAGCAGTTCTTC. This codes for CASSSRLAPISEQFF.

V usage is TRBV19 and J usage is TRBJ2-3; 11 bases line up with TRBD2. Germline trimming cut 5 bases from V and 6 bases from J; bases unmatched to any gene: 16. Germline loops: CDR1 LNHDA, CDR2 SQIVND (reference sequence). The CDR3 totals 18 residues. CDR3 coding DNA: TGTGCCAGTAGTTCAGTCGCCCTAGCGGGAGGCCTCGTGGATACGCAGTATTTT. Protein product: CASSSVALAGGLVDTQYF.

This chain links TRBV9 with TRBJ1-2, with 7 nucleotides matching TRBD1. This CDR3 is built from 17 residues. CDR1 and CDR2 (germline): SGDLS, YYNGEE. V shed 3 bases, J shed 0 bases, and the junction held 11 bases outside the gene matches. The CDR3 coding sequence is TGTGCCAGCAGCGGGCGCTTTTGGGACAGCGCTAACTATGGCTACACCTTC. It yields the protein CASSGRFWDSANYGYTF.

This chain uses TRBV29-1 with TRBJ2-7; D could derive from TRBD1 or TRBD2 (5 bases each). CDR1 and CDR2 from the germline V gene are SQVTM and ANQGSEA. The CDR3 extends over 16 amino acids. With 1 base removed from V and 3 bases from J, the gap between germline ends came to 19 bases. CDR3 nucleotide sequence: TGCAGCGTTGAAGGGACGACTTCGGGACCGAGCTACGAGCAGTACTTC. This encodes CSVEGTTSGPSYEQYF.

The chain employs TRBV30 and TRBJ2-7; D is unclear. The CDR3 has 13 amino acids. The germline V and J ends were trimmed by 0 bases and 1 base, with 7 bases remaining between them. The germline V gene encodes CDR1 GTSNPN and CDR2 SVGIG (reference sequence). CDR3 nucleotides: TGTGCCTGGAGTGTCAGGAGTTCCTACGAGCAGTACTTC. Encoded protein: CAWSVRSSYEQYF.